Following are 10 T cell receptor beta chains from one sample sequenced in a study of Graves' ophthalmopathy and Graves' hyperthyroidism. RNA transcripts yielded amplified TCR beta CDR3 regions. Investigators did first-round RT-PCR with HTBI primers, then second-round multiplex PCR. TCRdb used MiXCR to reprocess the multiplex PCR reads, holding one entry per CDR3 protein. The data contain about 480,000 distinct CDR3 sequences, 14% of them singletons. Sequencing used blood. Every receptor here comes from a woman in her thirties with Graves' ophthalmopathy.

This clonotype came up many times. The rearrangement joins TRBV28 to TRBJ2-4; D might be TRBD1 (6 bases). CDR1 and CDR2 from the germline V gene are MDHEN and SYDVKM. The CDR3 has 16 residues. Trimming stripped 2 bases from V and 0 bases from J, with 11 bases between. CDR3 nucleotides: TGTGCCAGCAGTTTACAGGGGTCTTTAGCCAAAAACATTCAGTACTTC. This encodes CASSLQGSLAKNIQYF.

The genes are TRBV18 and TRBJ1-5, with 8 bases matching TRBD1. Trimming cost V 1 base and J 6 bases; bases outside gene matches: 8. Germline CDR1 reads KGHSH; CDR2 reads LQKENI. This CDR3 contains 16 residues. This CDR3 reads CASSPLALQGVQPQHF. The CDR3 DNA follows: TGTGCCAGCTCACCACTGGCCCTACAGGGGGTTCAGCCCCAGCATTTT.

In its sample, this clonotype was seen many times. The genes are TRBV27 and TRBJ2-7; 10 bases align to TRBD1. Per germline, CDR1 MNHEY and CDR2 SMNVEV (reference sequence). This CDR3 region has 17 residues. The junction had 11 bases not matched to a gene; V was cut back by 5 bases and J by 1 base. CDR3 nucleotide sequence: TGTGCCAGCAGTACAACCCGGGACAGGGGCTTGTCCTACGAGCAGTACTTC. Its protein product is CASSTTRDRGLSYEQYF.

The V call is TRBV6-1, the J call TRBJ1-1; 8 bases line up with TRBD1. This CDR3 has 16 amino acids. With V trimmed by 8 bases and J by 4 bases, 15 bases remained unmatched. Germline loops: CDR1 MNHNS, CDR2 SASEGT. In nucleotides, the CDR3 is TGTGCCAGCCTTCCGACAAGGGGGACAGGAGGCACTGAAGCTTTCTTT. This gives the protein CASLPTRGTGGTEAFF.

This clonotype appeared once. J is TRBJ1-1 and V is TRBV6-5; D perhaps matches TRBD1 (5 bases). The CDR3 sequence is 15 residues long. Germline assignment: CDR1 MNHEY and CDR2 SVGAGI. V lost 0 bases, J lost 0 bases, and 8 bases lay in between. The CDR3 bases are TGTGCCAGCAGTTACTCAGGGGACCTGAACACTGAAGCTTTCTTT. Protein: CASSYSGDLNTEAFF.

This clonotype was seen repeatedly, ten times or more. The chain is built from TRBV6-1 and TRBJ1-1; D gene uncertain. The length of the CDR3 is 14 residues. The V gene lost 9 bases and the J gene lost 4 bases, with 18 bases spanning the gap. CDR1 MNHNS and CDR2 SASEGT come from the germline V gene. CDR3: CASETIRGSTEAFF. The CDR3 nucleotides are TGTGCCAGTGAGACCATCCGGGGTAGCACTGAAGCTTTCTTT.

This clonotype was found many times. The chain links TRBV19 to TRBJ1-3; the D gene is possibly TRBD1 (6 bases). This CDR3 has 13 amino acids. Trimming removed 6 bases from V and 3 bases from J, with 9 bases in between. Per the germline V gene, CDR1 is LNHDA and CDR2 is SQIVND (reference sequence). As DNA, the CDR3 is TGTGCCAGTAGACAGGGATTTGGAAACACCATATATTTT. It specifies CASRQGFGNTIYF.

This clonotype was picked up many times. This chain joins TRBV15 and TRBJ1-2; TRBD1 might be the D (6 bases). Trimming removed 5 bases from V and 7 bases from J, with 20 bases in between. Germline CDR1 and CDR2: LNHNV and YYDKDF (reference sequence). The CDR3 sequence is 15 residues long. The CDR3 bases are TGTGCCACCAGCGTACGACAGGAGGGCGTGGGTGGCTACACCTTC. Translated, it gives CATSVRQEGVGGYTF. Looking up the rest from reference TRBV15 and TRBJ1-2 gives the full variable domain: DAMVIQNPRYQVTQFGKPVTLSCSQTLNHNVMYWYQQKSSQAPKLLFHYYDKDFNNEADTPDNFQSRRPNTSFCFLDIRSPGLGDTAMYLCATSVRQEGVGGYTFGSGTRLTVV.

This clonotype was recorded at least ten times. The genes are TRBV12-3 or TRBV12-4 and TRBJ2-3, with D perhaps matching TRBD1 (6 bases). Between the trimmed V and J ends, which lost 1 base and 2 bases, there was a span of 7 bases. This CDR3 is built from 14 residues. This CDR3 is CASSLGTVTDTQYF. CDR3 DNA sequence: TGTGCCAGCAGTTTAGGGACAGTCACAGATACGCAGTATTTT.

The rearrangement links TRBV15 to TRBJ2-7; no reliable D call. V dropped 0 bases and J dropped 2 bases, with 14 bases sitting between them. There are 16 residues in the CDR3. The germline CDR1 and CDR2 sequences are LNHNV and YYDKDF (reference sequence). CDR3 nucleotide sequence: TGTGCCACCAGCAGAGATCGGGCTACGAGCACCTACGAGCAGTACTTC. Amino acid sequence: CATSRDRATSTYEQYF.